This T cell receptor (beta chain) was sequenced in a study of control samples from healthy donors and cancer patients. This clone was seen just once. TCRdb's table, derived via immunoSEQ multiplex PCR, lists solely in-frame clones and lacks some. The sample consists of over 200,000 clones, roughly 87% of them appearing once. Material for sequencing was PBMCs. The sequence derives from a woman aged 55-75 years with lung cancer.

The CDR3 region is CASIKGGARGNTIYF. CDR3 DNA: TGTGCCAGCATTAAAGGGGGGGCGCGGGGAAACACCATATATTTT. The chain links TRBV28 to TRBJ1-3; TRBD1 is a possible D gene (6 bases). The V end was cut by 7 bases, the J end by 4 bases, with 17 bases between. Germline lookup yields CDR1 MDHEN and CDR2 SYDVKM. The CDR3 covers 15 residues. Full variable domain (rest looked up from reference TRBV28 and TRBJ1-3): DVKVTQSSRYLVKRTGEKVFLECVQDMDHENMFWYRQDPGLGLRLIYFSYDVKMKEKGDIPEGYSVSREKKERFSLILESASTNQTSMYLCASIKGGARGNTIYFGEGSWLTVV.